Detailed here is one T cell receptor beta chain. Original analysis: From reference gene primer amplification, estimates of nucleated cell counts were derived. Profiled with immunoSEQ multiplex PCR; TCRdb holds only in-frame clones, not every one. V and J calls and clone size are those listed in that table; D and trimming were worked out from the DNA. The data contain about 160,000 clones, about 85% of them singletons. The CDR3 consists of 15 residues. The J segment lost 5 bases and the V segment lost 2 bases, leaving 2 bases of the junction unmatched. Germline V lookup: CDR1 MNHEY, CDR2 SVGAGI. The source of the sample is a study of blood T cell repertoires in COVID-19. The overall study: The United States, Italy and Spain were the sources of the acute and convalescent COVID-19 samples.

This rearrangement joins TRBV6-5 to TRBJ1-4; 10 nucleotides match TRBD1. Sequencing used peripheral blood. The source is a man aged 55 to 70 who had recovered from COVID-19. Written as DNA, the CDR3 is TGTGCCAGCAGTTACGACAGGGGGCAAAATGAAAAACTGTTTTTT. It is translated as CASSYDRGQNEKLFF.